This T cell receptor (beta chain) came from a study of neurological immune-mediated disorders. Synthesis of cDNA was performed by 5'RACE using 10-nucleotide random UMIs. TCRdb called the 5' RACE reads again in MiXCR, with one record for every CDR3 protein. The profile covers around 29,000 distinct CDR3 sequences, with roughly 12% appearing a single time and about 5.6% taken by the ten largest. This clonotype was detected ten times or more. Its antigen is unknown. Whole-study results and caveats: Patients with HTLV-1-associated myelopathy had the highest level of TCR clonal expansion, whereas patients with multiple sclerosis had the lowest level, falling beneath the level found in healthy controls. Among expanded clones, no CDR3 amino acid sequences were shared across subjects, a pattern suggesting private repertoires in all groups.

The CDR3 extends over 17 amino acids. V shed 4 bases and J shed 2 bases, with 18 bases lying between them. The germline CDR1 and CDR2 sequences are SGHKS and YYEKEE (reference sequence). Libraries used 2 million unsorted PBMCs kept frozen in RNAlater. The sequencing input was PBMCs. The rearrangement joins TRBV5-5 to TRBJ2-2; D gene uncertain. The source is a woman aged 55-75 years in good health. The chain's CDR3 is CASSRFRQNDNTGELFF. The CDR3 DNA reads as TGTGCCAGCAGCCGCTTCCGGCAGAACGATAACACCGGGGAGCTGTTTTTT.